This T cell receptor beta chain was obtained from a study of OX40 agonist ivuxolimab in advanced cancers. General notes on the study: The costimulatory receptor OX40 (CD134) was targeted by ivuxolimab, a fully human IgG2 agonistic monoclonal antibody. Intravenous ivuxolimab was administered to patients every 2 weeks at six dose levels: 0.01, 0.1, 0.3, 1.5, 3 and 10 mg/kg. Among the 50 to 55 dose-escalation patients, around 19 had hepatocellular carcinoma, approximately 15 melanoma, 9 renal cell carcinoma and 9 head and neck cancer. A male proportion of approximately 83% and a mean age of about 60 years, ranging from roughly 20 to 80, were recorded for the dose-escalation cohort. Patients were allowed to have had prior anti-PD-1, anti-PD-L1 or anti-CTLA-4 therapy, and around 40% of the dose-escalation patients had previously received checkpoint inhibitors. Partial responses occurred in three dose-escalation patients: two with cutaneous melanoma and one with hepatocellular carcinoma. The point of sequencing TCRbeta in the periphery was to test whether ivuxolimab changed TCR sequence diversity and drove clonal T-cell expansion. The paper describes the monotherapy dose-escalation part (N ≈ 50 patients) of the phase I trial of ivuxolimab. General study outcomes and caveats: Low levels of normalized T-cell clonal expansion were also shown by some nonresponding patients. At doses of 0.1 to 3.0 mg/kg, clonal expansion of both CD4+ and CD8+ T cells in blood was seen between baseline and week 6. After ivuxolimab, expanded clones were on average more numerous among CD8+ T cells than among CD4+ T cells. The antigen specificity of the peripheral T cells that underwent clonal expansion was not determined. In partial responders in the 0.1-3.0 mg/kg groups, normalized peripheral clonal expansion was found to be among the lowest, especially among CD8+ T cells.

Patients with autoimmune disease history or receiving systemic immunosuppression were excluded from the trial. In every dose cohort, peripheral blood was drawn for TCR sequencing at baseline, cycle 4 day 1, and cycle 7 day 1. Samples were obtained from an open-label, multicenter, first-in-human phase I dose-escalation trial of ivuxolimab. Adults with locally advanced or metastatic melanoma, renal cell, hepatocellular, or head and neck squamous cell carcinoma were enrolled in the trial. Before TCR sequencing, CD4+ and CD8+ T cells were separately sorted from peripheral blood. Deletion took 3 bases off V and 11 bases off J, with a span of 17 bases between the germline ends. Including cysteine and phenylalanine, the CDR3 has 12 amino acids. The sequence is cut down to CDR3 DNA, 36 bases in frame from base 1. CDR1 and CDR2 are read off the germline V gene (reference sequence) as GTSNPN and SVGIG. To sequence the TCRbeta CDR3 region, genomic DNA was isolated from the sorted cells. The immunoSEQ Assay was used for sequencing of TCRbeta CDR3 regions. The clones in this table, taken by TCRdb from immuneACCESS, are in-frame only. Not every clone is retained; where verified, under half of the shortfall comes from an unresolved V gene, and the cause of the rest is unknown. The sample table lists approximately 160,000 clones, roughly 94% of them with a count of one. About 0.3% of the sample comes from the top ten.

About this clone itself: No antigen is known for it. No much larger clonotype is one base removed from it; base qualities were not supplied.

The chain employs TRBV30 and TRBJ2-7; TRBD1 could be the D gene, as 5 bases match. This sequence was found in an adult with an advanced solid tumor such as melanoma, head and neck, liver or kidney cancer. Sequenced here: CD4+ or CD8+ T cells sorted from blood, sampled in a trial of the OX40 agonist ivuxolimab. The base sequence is TGTGCCTGGAGAAACCTAGGGGCAGCAAAGTACTTC. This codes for CAWRNLGAAKYF. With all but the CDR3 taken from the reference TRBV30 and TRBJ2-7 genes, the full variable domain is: SQTIHQWPATLVQPVGSPLSLECTVEGTSNPNLYWYRQAAGRGLQLLFYSVGIGQISSEVPQNLSASRPQDRQFILSSKKLLLSDSGFYLCAWRNLGAAKYFGPGTRLTVT.